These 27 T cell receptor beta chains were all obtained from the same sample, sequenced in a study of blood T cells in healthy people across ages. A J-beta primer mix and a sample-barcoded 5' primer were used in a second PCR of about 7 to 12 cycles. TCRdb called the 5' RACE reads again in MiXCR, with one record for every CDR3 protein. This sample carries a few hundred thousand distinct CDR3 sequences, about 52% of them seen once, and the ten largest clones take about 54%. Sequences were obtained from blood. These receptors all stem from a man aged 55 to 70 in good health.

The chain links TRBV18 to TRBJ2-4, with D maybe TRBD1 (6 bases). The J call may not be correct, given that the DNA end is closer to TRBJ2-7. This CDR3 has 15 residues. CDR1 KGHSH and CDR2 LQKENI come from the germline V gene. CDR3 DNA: TGTGCCAGCTCGCAAATACCGGGACACAGCTACGAGCAGTACTTC. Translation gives CASSQIPGHSYEQYF.

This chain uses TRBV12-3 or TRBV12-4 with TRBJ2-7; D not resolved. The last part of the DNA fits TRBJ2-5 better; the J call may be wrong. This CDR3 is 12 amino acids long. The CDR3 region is CASSFLGETQYF. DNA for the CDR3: TGTGCCAGCAGTTTTCTGGGAGAGACCCAGTACTTC.

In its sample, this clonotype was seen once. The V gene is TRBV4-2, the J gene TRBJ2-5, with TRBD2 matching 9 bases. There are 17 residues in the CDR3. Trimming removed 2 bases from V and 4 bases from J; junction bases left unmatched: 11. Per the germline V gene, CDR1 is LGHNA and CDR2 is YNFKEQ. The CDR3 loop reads CASSQQLPAGGPETQYF. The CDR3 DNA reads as TGTGCCAGCAGCCAACAACTGCCTGCGGGAGGGCCAGAGACCCAGTACTTC.

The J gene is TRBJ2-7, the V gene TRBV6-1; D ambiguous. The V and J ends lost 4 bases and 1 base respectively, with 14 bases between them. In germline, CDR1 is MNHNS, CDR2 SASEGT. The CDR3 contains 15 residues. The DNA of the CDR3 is TGTGCCAGCAGTGGAACAGAATCAAGTTCCTACGAGCAGTACTTC. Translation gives CASSGTESSSYEQYF.

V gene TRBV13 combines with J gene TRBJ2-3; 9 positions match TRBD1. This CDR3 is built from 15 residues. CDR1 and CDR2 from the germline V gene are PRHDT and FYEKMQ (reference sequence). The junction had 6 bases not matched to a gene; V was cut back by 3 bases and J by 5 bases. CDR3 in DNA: TGTGCCAGCAGCTTGGCCGGGACAGGGAGAGATACGCAGTATTTT. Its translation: CASSLAGTGRDTQYF.

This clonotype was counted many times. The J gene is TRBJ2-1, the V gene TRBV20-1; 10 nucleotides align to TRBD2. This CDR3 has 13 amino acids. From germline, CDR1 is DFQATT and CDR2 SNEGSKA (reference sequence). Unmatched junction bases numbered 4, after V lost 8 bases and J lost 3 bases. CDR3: CSPTSGNYNEQFF. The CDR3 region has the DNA TGCAGTCCTACTAGCGGGAACTACAATGAGCAGTTCTTC.

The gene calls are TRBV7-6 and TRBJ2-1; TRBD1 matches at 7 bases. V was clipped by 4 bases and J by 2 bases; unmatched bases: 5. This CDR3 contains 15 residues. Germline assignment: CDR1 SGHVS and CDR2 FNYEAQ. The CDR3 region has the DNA TGTGCCAGCAGCTACGACAGGGAACCCTACAATGAGCAGTTCTTC. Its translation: CASSYDREPYNEQFF.

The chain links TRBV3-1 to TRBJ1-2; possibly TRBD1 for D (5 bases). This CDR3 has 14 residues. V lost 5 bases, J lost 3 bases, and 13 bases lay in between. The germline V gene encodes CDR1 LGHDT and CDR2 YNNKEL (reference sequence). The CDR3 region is CASSSWGWDYGYTF. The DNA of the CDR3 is TGTGCCAGCAGCTCATGGGGGTGGGACTATGGCTACACCTTC.

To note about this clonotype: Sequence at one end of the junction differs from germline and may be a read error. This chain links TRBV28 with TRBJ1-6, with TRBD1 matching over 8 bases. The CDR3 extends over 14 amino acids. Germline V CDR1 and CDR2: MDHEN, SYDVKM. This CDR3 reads CASSTGDHNSPRHF. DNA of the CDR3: TGTGCCAGCTCGACAGGGGACCATAATTCCCCCCGCCACTTT. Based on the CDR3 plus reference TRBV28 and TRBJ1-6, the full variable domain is DVKVTQSSRYLVKRTGEKVFLECVQDMDHENMFWYRQDPGLGLRLIYFSYDVKMKEKGDIPEGYSVSREKKERFSLILESASTNQTSMYLCASSTGDHNSPRHFGNGTRLTVT.

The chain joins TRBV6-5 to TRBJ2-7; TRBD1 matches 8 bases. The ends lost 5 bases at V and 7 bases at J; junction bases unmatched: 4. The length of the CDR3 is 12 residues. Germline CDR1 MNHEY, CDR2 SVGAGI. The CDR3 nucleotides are TGTGCCAGCAGTGGCGGGACAGGAGAGCAGTACTTC. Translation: CASSGGTGEQYF.

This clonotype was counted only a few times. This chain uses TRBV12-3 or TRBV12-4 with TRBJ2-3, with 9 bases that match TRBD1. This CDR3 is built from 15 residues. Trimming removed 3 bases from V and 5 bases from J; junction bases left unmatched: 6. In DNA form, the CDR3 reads TGTGCCAGCAGTTTCCCCGGACAGGGGAAAGATACGCAGTATTTT. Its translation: CASSFPGQGKDTQYF.

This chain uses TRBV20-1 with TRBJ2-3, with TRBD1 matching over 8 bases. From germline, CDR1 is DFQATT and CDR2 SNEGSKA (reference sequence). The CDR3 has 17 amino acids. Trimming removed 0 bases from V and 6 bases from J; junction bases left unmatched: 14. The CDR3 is CSARDGRQGNALDTQYF. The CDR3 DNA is TGCAGTGCTAGAGATGGGCGACAGGGGAATGCTCTGGATACGCAGTATTTT.

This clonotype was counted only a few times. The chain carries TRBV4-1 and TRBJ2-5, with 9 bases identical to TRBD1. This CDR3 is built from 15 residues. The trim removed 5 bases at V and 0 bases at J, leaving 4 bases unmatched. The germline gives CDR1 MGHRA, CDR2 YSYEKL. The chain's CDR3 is CASSAGDRDQETQYF. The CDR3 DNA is TGCGCCAGCAGCGCGGGGGACAGGGACCAAGAGACCCAGTACTTC.

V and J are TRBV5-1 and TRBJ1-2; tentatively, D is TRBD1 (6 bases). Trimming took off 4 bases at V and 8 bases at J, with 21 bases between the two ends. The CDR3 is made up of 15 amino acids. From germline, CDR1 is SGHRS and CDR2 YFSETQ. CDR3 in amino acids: CASSPGGGAGLGYTF. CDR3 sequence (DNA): TGCGCCAGCAGCCCCGGGGGGGGCGCGGGTTTGGGCTACACCTTC.

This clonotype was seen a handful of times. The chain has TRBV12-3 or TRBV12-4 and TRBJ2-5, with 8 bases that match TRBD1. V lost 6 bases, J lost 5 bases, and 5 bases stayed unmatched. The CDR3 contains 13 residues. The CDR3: CASRRQGPETQYF. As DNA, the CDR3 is TGTGCCAGCAGGCGACAGGGGCCGGAGACCCAGTACTTC.

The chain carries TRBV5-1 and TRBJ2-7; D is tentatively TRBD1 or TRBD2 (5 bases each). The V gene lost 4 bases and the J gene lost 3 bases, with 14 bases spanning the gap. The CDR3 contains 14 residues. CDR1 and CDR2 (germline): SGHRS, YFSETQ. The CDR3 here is CASSTPGRNYEQYF. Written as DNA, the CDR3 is TGCGCCAGCAGCACCCCGGGACGGAACTACGAGCAGTACTTC.

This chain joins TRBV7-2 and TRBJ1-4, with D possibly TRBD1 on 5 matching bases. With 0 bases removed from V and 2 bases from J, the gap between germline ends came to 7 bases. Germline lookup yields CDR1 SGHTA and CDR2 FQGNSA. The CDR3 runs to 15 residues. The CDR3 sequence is CASSLAGGTNEKLFF. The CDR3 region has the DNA TGTGCCAGCAGCTTAGCCGGGGGGACTAATGAAAAACTGTTTTTT.

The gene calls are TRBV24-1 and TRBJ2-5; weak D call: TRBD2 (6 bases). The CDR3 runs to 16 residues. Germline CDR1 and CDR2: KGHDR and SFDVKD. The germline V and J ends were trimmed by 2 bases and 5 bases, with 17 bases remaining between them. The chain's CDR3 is CATSDYGRGAGETQYF. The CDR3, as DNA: TGTGCCACCAGTGATTATGGGCGGGGTGCGGGGGAGACCCAGTACTTC.

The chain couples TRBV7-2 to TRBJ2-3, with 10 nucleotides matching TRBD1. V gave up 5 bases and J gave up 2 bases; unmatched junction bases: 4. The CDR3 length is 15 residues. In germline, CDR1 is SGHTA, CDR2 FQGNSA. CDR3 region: CASSTDRGPTDTQYF. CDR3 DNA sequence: TGTGCCAGCAGCACAGACAGGGGGCCCACAGATACGCAGTATTTT.

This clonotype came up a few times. CDR3 sequence (DNA): TGTGCCAGCACGGAGACAGGCCTCTCTGGGGCCAACGTCCTGACTTTC. Its protein is CASTETGLSGANVLTF. The V and J genes are TRBV28 and TRBJ2-6; maybe TRBD1 (6 bases). Germline V CDR1 and CDR2: MDHEN, SYDVKM. CDR3 length: 16 residues. Between the trimmed V and J ends, which lost 7 bases and 0 bases, there was a span of 13 bases.

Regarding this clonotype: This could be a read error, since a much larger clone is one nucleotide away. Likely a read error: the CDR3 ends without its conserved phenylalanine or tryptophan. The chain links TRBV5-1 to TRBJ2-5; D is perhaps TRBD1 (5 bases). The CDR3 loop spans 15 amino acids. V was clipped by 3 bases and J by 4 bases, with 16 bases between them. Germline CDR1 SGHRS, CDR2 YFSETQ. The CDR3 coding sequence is TGCGCCAGCAGCTCCGACAGCGCTTTGGGAGAGACCCAGTACATC. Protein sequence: CASSSDSALGETQYI.

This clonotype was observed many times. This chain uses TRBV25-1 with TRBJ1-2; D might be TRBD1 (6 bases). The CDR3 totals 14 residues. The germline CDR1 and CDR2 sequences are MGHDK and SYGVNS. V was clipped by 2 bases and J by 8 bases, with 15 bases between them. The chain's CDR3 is CASSELAGAGGYTF. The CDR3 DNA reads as TGTGCCAGCAGTGAACTAGCGGGGGCGGGGGGCTACACCTTC.

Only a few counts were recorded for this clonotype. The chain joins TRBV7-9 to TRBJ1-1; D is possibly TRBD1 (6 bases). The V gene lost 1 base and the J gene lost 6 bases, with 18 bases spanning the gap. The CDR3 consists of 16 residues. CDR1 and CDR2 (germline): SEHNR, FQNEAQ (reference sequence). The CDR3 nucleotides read TGTGCCAGCAGCTTAGGAGGGGCCGGGGGCCGCTCTGAAGCTTTCTTT. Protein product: CASSLGGAGGRSEAFF.

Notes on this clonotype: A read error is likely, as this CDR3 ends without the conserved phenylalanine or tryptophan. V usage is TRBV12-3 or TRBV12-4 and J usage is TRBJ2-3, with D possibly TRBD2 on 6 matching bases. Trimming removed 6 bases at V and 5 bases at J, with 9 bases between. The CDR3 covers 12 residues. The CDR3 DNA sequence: TGTGCCAGCAGACTGCGGGGAGATACGCAGTATTCT. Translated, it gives CASRLRGDTQYS.

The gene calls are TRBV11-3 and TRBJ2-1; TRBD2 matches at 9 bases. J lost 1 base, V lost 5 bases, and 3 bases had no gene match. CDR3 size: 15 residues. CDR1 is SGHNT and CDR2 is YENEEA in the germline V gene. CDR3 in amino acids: CASSPSGNSYNEQFF. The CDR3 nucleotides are TGTGCCAGCAGCCCTAGCGGGAATTCCTACAATGAGCAGTTCTTC.

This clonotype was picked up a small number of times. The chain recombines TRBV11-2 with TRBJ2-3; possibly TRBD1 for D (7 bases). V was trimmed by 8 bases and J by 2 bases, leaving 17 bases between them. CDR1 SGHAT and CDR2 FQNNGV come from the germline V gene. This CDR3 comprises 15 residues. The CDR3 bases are TGTGCCAGCGCCAATCAGGGGGGCCCCACAGATACGCAGTATTTT. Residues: CASANQGGPTDTQYF.

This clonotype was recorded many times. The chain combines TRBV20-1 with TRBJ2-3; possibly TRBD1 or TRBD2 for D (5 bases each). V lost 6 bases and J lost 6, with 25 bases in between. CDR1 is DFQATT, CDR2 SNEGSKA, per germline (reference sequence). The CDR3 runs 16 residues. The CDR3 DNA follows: TGCAGTGCACCCCCCCGGGGCCAAGGATGGGATGATACGCAGTATTTT. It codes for CSAPPRGQGWDDTQYF.